This is a list of T cell receptor beta chains from one sample in a study of regulatory T cells in long-lasting Graves disease. TCRdb reprocessed the multiplex PCR reads with MiXCR, giving one entry per CDR3 protein. This sample carries over 650,000 distinct CDR3 sequences, approximately 29% of them seen once, and the ten largest clones take about 40%. The sequencing here drew on peripheral blood mononuclear cells (PBMCs), taken when the disease was refractory, from a patient treated with antithyroid drugs. Receptors were obtained from a female donor with Graves disease. Both conserved end residues are part of each CDR3. Fields, in order: clone size, D gene, J gene, V gene, CDR3 DNA, CDR3 protein. A D gene is named only where the DNA matches it firmly. Clone size, where shown, is once, few, many, or a class for clones that have expanded.

many,-,TRBJ2-7,TRBV12-3/TRBV12-4,TGTGCCAGCAGTGCATATCGCGAGCAGTACTTC,CASSAYREQYF
-,TRBD2,TRBJ2-7,TRBV19,TGTGCCAGTAGTATGGCTAGCGGGGGCTTTCAAAACGAGCAGTACTTC,CASSMASGGFQNEQYF
many,-,TRBJ1-1,TRBV15,TGTGCCACCAGCACCAGGACCAACACTGAAGCTTTCTTT,CATSTRTNTEAFF
few,-,TRBJ1-2,TRBV6-1,TGTGCCAGCAGCCAGGGACCTGGGTATGGCTACACCTTC,CASSQGPGYGYTF
few,-,TRBJ1-2,TRBV20-1,TGCAGTGCGATCGATGACAGACCTAACTATGGCTACACCTTC,CSAIDDRPNYGYTF
-,-,TRBJ1-6,TRBV13,TGTGCCAGCGGACATGATAAATATAATTCACCCCTCCACTTT,CASGHDKYNSPLHF
many,-,TRBJ1-4,TRBV20-1,TGCAGTGCTGAGGACGAGGTTGATGAAAAACTGTTTTTT,CSAEDEVDEKLFF
-,-,TRBJ1-5,TRBV3-1,TGTGCCAACGCCCCAGGGCAGGGGAAGGGTCAGCCCCAGCATTTT,CANAPGQGKGQPQHF
few,-,TRBJ1-4,TRBV7-2,TGTGCCAGCAGCTCGGGGGTTCACAGGGACTCTAATGAAAAACTGTTTTTT,CASSSGVHRDSNEKLFF
few,-,TRBJ2-7,TRBV2,TGTGCCAGCAAGGGATCCCGGGGCTTATTGGGAGAGCAGTACTTC,CASKGSRGLLGEQYF
-,-,TRBJ2-6,TRBV3-1,TGTGCCAGCAGCCGAACTGGACAGATCGGCTCTGGGGCCAACGTCCTGACTTTC,CASSRTGQIGSGANVLTF
-,TRBD1,TRBJ2-7,TRBV7-9,TGTGCCAGCAGCCAGAGGGAGGCCGGGACAGGGGCTTTCTACGAGCAGTACTTC,CASSQREAGTGAFYEQYF
few,-,TRBJ1-1,TRBV5-1,TGCGCCAGCAGCTTAGCGCCAGGACGACGGGGCACTGAAGCTTTCTTT,CASSLAPGRRGTEAFF